Following are 20 T cell receptor beta chains from one sample sequenced in a study of identical twins. TCRdb analysed the 5' RACE reads with MiXCR anew, one entry per CDR3 protein. The data show some 660,000 distinct CDR3 sequences, roughly 8% seen once. Another study also made use of these data, one on yellow fever vaccine responses in identical twins.

The sample taken for sequencing was PBMCs. The receptors here all came from a woman under 30 in good health.

The chain is built from TRBV7-8 and TRBJ2-3, with D tentatively TRBD2 (6 bases). The CDR3 has 14 residues. V was shortened by 5 bases and J by 5 bases, with 14 bases between the two germline ends. Germline-derived CDR1 and CDR2 are SGHVS and FQNEAQ. DNA for the CDR3: TGTGCCAGCAGCCTCCGTGGGGGGATAGATACGCAGTATTTT. This translates into CASSLRGGIDTQYF.

This clonotype was counted only a few times. Just one base apart from a much larger clone, this may be a read error. The V call is TRBV7-2, the J call TRBJ2-3; D remains ambiguous. V shed 2 bases and J shed 0 bases, with 3 bases lying between them. CDR1 SGHTA and CDR2 FQGNSA come from the germline V gene. The CDR3 contains 13 residues. The CDR3 loop is CASSLMSTDTQYF. The CDR3 region has the DNA TGTGCCAGCAGCTTAATGAGCACAGATACGCAGTATTTT.

V usage is TRBV20-1 and J usage is TRBJ2-1; a weak D match, TRBD1 (5 bases). Trimming cost V 2 bases and J 3 bases, with 5 bases left between them. Germline-derived CDR1 and CDR2 are DFQATT and SNEGSKA (reference sequence). The CDR3 contains 12 residues. DNA of the CDR3: TGCAGTGCTAGACAGGGCTACAATGAGCAGTTCTTC. This translates into CSARQGYNEQFF.

This clonotype has a handful of counts. The V gene is TRBV5-6, the J gene TRBJ1-1; D gene unclear. In germline, CDR1 is SGHDT, CDR2 YYEEEE. This CDR3 has 14 residues. V was trimmed by 6 bases and J by 1 base, leaving 13 bases between them. CDR3 bases: TGTGCCAGCACCAAGGAAGTAGGGAACACTGAAGCTTTCTTT. Translating it yields CASTKEVGNTEAFF.

This clonotype showed up many times. This CDR3 reads CASSPLGWGGNNEQFF. The CDR3, as DNA: TGTGCCAGCAGCCCCCTTGGGTGGGGGGGTAACAATGAGCAGTTCTTC. The V and J genes are TRBV7-3 and TRBJ2-1; 7 bases line up with TRBD2. CDR1 and CDR2 (germline): SGHTA, FQGTGA. The CDR3 is 16 residues long. Germline trimming cut 5 bases from V and 5 bases from J; bases unmatched to any gene: 12.

This clonotype was picked up a small number of times. The rearrangement uses TRBV11-2 and TRBJ2-3; 16 nucleotides agree with TRBD2. V lost 6 bases, J lost 1 base, and 10 bases stayed unmatched. This CDR3 spans 19 amino acids. CDR1 and CDR2 (germline): SGHAT, FQNNGV. The CDR3, as DNA: TGTGCCAGCAGTCTCCCGGGACTAGCGGGGGGGCTGGGCACAGATACGCAGTATTTT. It codes for CASSLPGLAGGLGTDTQYF. Full variable domain (rest looked up from reference TRBV11-2 and TRBJ2-3): EAGVAQSPRYKIIEKRQSVAFWCNPISGHATLYWYQQILGQGPKLLIQFQNNGVVDDSQLPKDRFSAERLKGVDSTLKIQPAKLEDSAVYLCASSLPGLAGGLGTDTQYFGPGTRLTVL.

The sample holds a few counts of this clonotype. The chain couples TRBV11-2 to TRBJ2-1, with no clear D. The CDR3 is 15 amino acids. Trimming cost V 4 bases and J 6 bases, with 16 bases left between them. The germline V gene has CDR1 SGHAT and CDR2 FQNNGV. In DNA, the CDR3 is TGTGCCAGCAGCTCTAGTCATGTAGGGCCCAATGAGCAGTTCTTC. It yields the protein CASSSSHVGPNEQFF.

The rearrangement links TRBV28 to TRBJ1-1; TRBD1 might be the D (6 bases). This CDR3 spans 15 amino acids. Germline V CDR1 and CDR2: MDHEN, SYDVKM. Trimming stripped 9 bases from V and 3 bases from J, with 20 bases between. The CDR3 is CASPGARGGYTEAFF. The CDR3 DNA reads TGTGCCAGTCCAGGGGCCAGGGGAGGGTACACTGAAGCTTTCTTT.

Many counts were recorded for this clonotype. The chain couples TRBV5-1 to TRBJ2-7; tentatively, D is TRBD2 (5 bases). CDR3 size: 12 residues. Germline CDR1 reads SGHRS; CDR2 reads YFSETQ. The V end lost 5 bases, the J end lost 2 bases, and 8 bases lay between the germline ends. The CDR3 reads CASRSGTYEQYF. DNA for the CDR3: TGCGCCAGCAGGAGCGGAACCTACGAGCAGTACTTC.

This clonotype was recorded many times. The CDR3 reads CSVPPPGQVYNEQFF. CDR3 DNA sequence: TGCAGCGTCCCGCCTCCGGGACAGGTCTACAATGAGCAGTTCTTC. The chain recombines TRBV29-1 with TRBJ2-1; 8 nucleotides line up with TRBD1. The CDR3 totals 15 residues. Per the germline V gene, CDR1 is SQVTM and CDR2 is ANQGSEA. The V and J ends lost 6 bases and 3 bases, in that order; junction bases with no gene match: 10.

The chain joins TRBV2 to TRBJ1-5; tentative D call: TRBD1 (5 bases). Per the germline V gene, CDR1 is SNHLY and CDR2 is FYNNEI. Trimming cost V 6 bases and J 5 bases, with 14 bases left between them. This CDR3 comprises 14 residues. Written as DNA, the CDR3 is TGTGCCAGCAGCGGGGGGGGATTGGATCAGCCCCAGCATTTT. Protein product: CASSGGGLDQPQHF.

This clonotype was seen a few times. The V gene is TRBV4-3, the J gene TRBJ1-5, with D unclear. The germline V gene has CDR1 LGHNA and CDR2 YSLEER. The CDR3 has 14 residues. Trimming took off 0 bases at V and 2 bases at J, with 5 bases between the two ends. The DNA of the CDR3 is TGCGCCAGCAGCCAAGATAGGGGCAATCAGCCCCAGCATTTT. Protein: CASSQDRGNQPQHF.

The gene calls are TRBV6-5 and TRBJ2-7, with D maybe TRBD2 (7 bases). In germline, CDR1 is MNHEY, CDR2 SVGAGI. This CDR3 region has 14 residues. Trimming pared 3 bases from V and 1 base from J, leaving 10 bases between. The DNA for the CDR3 is TGTGCCAGCAGTTATGGGGGGGCATCCTACGAGCAGTACTTC. Translating it yields CASSYGGASYEQYF.

Many counts were recorded for this clonotype. This rearrangement joins TRBV15 to TRBJ2-7; D possibly matches TRBD1 or TRBD2 (5 bases each). V lost 5 bases and J lost 5, with 19 bases in between. The CDR3 runs to 15 residues. From germline, CDR1 is LNHNV and CDR2 YYDKDF (reference sequence). CDR3 DNA: TGTGCCACCAGCCCTACCGGGGCTATGGGGAACGAGCAGTACTTC. Encoded protein: CATSPTGAMGNEQYF.

The genes are TRBV11-2 and TRBJ2-4; D gene uncertain. V was pared by 1 base and J by 9 bases, with 13 bases between. The germline CDR1 and CDR2 sequences are SGHAT and FQNNGV. CDR3 size: 14 residues. CDR3 region: CASSLARPAGIQYF. CDR3 DNA sequence: TGTGCCAGCAGCTTAGCGCGGCCAGCAGGCATTCAGTACTTC.

The rearrangement uses TRBV2 and TRBJ1-5; a possible D gene is TRBD1 (5 bases). CDR3 length: 14 amino acids. Per germline, CDR1 SNHLY and CDR2 FYNNEI. V was shortened by 7 bases and J by 4 bases, with 14 bases between the two germline ends. CDR3 protein: CASKGQGGNQPQHF. The DNA for the CDR3 is TGTGCCAGCAAGGGGCAGGGAGGGAATCAGCCCCAGCATTTT. The full variable domain, rest sourced from reference TRBV2 and TRBJ1-5, is EPEVTQTPSHQVTQMGQEVILRCVPISNHLYFYWYRQILGQKVEFLVSFYNNEISEKSEIFDDQFSVERPDGSNFTLKIRSTKLEDSAMYFCASKGQGGNQPQHFGDGTRLSIL.

V and J are TRBV28 and TRBJ2-3, with D perhaps TRBD2 (5 bases). In germline, CDR1 is MDHEN, CDR2 SYDVKM. This CDR3 spans 15 amino acids. The ends were cut back, 4 bases at V and 0 bases at J, with 11 bases in the middle. The chain's CDR3 is CASSSTDSSTDTQYF. CDR3 coding DNA: TGTGCCAGCAGTTCGACGGACTCTAGCACAGATACGCAGTATTTT.

The chain links TRBV5-1 to TRBJ2-1; D is possibly TRBD1 or TRBD2 (5 bases each). The CDR3 is made up of 14 amino acids. Trimming stripped 0 bases from V and 6 bases from J, with 10 bases between. Germline V lookup: CDR1 SGHRS, CDR2 YFSETQ. CDR3 residues: CASSLDGAANEQFF. The CDR3 nucleotides are TGCGCCAGCAGCTTGGACGGGGCGGCCAATGAGCAGTTCTTC.

This clonotype was counted at least ten times. The chain combines TRBV3-1 with TRBJ2-2; 10 nucleotides align to TRBD2. This CDR3 is 16 amino acids long. V was clipped by 1 base and J by 3 bases; unmatched bases: 2. Germline assignment: CDR1 LGHDT and CDR2 YNNKEL (reference sequence). CDR3 sequence reads: CASSQALAGHTGELFF. CDR3 DNA: TGTGCCAGCAGCCAAGCACTAGCGGGGCACACCGGGGAGCTGTTTTTT.

The table lists this clonotype with a few counts. The J gene is TRBJ2-2, the V gene TRBV29-1; 7 bases line up with TRBD2. Per the germline V gene, CDR1 is SQVTM and CDR2 is ANQGSEA. The CDR3 totals 13 residues. The V and J ends lost 8 bases and 6 bases, in that order; junction bases with no gene match: 9. CDR3 DNA sequence: TGCAGCATCAGCGGGATACAATCCGGGGAGCTGTTTTTT. This gives the protein CSISGIQSGELFF.